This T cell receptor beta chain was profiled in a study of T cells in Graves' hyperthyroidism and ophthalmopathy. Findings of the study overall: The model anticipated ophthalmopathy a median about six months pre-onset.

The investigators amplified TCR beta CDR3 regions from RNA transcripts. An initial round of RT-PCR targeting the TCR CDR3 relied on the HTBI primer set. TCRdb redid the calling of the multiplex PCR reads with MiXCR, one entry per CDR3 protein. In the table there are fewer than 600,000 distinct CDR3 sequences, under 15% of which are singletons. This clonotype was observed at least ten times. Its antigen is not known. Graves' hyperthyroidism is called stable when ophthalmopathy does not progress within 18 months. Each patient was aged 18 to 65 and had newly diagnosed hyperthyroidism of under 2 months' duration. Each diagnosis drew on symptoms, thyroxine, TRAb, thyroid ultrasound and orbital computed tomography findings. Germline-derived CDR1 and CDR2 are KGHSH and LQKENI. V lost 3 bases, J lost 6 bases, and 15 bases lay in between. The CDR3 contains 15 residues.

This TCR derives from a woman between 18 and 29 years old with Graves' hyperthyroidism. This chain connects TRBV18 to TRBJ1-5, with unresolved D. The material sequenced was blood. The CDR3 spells CASSPLEGLAQPQHF. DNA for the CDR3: TGTGCCAGCTCACCTTTGGAGGGATTGGCTCAGCCCCAGCATTTT.